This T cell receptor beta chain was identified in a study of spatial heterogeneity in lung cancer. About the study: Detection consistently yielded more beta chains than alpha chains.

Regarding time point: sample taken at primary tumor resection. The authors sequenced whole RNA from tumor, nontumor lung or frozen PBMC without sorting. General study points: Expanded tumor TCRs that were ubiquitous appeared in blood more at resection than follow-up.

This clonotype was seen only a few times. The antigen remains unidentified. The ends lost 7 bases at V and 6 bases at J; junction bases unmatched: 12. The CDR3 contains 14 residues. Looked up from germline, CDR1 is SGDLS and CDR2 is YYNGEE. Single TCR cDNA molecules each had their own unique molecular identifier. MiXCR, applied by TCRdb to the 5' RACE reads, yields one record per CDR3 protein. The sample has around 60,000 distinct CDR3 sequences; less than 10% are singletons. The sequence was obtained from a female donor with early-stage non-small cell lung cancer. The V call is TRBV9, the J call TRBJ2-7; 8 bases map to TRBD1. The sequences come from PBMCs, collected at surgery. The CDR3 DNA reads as TGTGCCAGCGCTGGAGACAGGGGAGAAGCCGAGCAGTACTTC. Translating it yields CASAGDRGEAEQYF.